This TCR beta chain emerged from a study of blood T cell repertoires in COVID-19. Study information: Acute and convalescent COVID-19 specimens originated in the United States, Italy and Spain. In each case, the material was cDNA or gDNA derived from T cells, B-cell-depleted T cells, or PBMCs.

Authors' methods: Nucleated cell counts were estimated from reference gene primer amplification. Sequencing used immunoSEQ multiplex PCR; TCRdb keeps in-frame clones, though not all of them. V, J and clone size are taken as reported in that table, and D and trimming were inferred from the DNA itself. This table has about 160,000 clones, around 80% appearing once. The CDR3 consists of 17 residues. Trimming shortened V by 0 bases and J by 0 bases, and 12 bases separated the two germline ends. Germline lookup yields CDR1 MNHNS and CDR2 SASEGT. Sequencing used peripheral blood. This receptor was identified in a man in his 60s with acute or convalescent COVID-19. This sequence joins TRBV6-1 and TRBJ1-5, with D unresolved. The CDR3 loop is CASSEAVSSYSNQPQHF. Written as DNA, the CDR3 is TGTGCCAGCAGTGAAGCTGTTTCGAGTTATAGCAATCAGCCCCAGCATTTT.